This T cell receptor beta chain originates from a study of patients and donors after allogeneic stem cell transplantation. TCRdb recomputed calls from the RT-PCR reads with MiXCR, one row per CDR3 protein. The sample yields some 200,000 distinct CDR3 sequences, around two fifths seen once. The CDR3 runs 16 residues. Germline V lookup: CDR1 KGHSH, CDR2 LQKENI. Trimming shortened V by 0 bases and J by 4 bases, and 16 bases separated the two germline ends. The rearrangement joins TRBV18 to TRBJ2-7, with D possibly matching TRBD2 (6 bases). The TCR sequence derives from a human donor who was either an allogeneic HSCT recipient or a stem cell or donor lymphocyte infusion donor (not recorded which). It is not recorded whose cells these are; they may come from a transplant donor. What was sequenced was blood, either unsorted or a sorted T cell fraction (not recorded which). CDR3 sequence reads: CASSPPLGVRGYEQYF. Written as DNA, the CDR3 is TGTGCCAGCTCACCACCGTTGGGCGTTCGGGGGTACGAGCAGTACTTC. Full variable domain (outside the CDR3, taken from reference TRBV18 and TRBJ2-7): NAGVMQNPRHLVRRRGQEARLRCSPMKGHSHVYWYRQLPEEGLKFMVYLQKENIIDESGMPKERFSAEFPKEGPSILRIQQVVRGDSAAYFCASSPPLGVRGYEQYFGPGTRLTVT.